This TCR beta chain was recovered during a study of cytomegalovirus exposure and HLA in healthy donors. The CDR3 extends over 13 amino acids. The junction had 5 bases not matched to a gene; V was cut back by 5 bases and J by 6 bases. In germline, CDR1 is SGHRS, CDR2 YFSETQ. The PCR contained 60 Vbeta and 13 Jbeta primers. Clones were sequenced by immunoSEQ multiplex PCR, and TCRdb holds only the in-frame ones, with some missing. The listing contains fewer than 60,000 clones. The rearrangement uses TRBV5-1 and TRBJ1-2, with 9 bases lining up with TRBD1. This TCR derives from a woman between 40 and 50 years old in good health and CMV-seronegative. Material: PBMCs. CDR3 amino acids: CASRGQGTDGYTF. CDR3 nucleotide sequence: TGCGCCAGCAGGGGACAGGGAACTGATGGCTACACCTTC.